This T cell receptor beta chain was profiled in a study of blood T cell repertoires in COVID-19. Across the whole study: In each case, the material was cDNA or gDNA derived from T cells, B-cell-depleted T cells, or PBMCs.

V was trimmed by 3 bases and J by 3 bases, leaving 14 bases between them. The CDR3 spans 14 residues. Germline values: CDR1 SQVTM, CDR2 ANQGSEA. Original handling: Quantification of nucleated cells was approximated via reference gene primer amplification. Here immunoSEQ multiplex PCR was the method, and the copy in TCRdb shows in-frame clones only, minus some. That table furnishes V, J and clone size, whereas the DNA furnished D and trimming. Of around 56,000 clones listed, about 89% were seen once; the top ten hold around 20%. This chain links TRBV29-1 with TRBJ1-2, with D tentatively TRBD1 (6 bases). The material sequenced was peripheral blood. The TCR sequence derives from a human donor in a cohort sampled during active COVID-19. CDR3 nucleotide sequence: TGCAGCGTTGATAAGGACAGTTTGTACTATGGCTACACCTTC. It specifies CSVDKDSLYYGYTF.